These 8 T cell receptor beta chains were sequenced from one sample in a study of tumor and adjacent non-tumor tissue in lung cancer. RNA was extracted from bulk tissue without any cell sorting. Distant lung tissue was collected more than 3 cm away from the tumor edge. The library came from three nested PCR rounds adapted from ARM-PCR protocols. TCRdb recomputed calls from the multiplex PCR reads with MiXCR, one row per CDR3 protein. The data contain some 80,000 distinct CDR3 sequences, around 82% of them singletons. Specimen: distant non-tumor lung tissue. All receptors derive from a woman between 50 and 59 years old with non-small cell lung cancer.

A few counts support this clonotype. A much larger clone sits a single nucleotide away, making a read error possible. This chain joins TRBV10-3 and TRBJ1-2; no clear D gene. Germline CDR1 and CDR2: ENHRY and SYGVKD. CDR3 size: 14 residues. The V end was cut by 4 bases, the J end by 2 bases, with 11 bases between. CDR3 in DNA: TGTGCCATCAGTGGGAACCCAGAGAACTATGGCTACACCTTC. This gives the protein CAISGNPENYGYTF.

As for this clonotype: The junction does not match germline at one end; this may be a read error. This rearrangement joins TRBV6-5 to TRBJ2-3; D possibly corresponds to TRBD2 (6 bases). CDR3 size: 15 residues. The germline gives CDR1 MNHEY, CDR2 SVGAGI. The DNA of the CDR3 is TGTACCAGCAGTATGGAGGGGAGGCCCACAGATACGCAGTATTTT. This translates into CTSSMEGRPTDTQYF.

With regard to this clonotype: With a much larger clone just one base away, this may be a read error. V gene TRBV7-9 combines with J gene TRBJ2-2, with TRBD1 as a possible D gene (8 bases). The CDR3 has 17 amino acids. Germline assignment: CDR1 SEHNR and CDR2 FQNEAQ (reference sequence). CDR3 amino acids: CVSSWGGQAFNTGELFF. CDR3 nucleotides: TGTGTCAGCAGCTGGGGGGGACAGGCCTTTAACACCGGGGAGCTGTTTTTT. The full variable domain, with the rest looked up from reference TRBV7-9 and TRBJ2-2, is DTGVSQNPRHKITKRGQNVTFRCDPISEHNRLYWYRQTLGQGPEFLTYFQNEAQLEKSRLLSDRFSAERPKGSFSTLEIQRTEQGDSAMYLCVSSWGGQAFNTGELFFGEGSRLTVL.

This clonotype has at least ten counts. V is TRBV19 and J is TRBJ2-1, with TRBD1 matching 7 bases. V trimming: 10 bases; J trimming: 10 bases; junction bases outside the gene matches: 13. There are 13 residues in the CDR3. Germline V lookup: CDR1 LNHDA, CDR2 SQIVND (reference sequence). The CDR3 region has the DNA TGTGCCACCGAGGAGAGGGTGGACAGGGAGCAGTTCTTC. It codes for CATEERVDREQFF.

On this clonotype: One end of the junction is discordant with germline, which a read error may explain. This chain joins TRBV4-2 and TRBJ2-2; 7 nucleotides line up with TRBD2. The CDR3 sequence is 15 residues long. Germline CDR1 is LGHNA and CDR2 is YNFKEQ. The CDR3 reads CASASGLPNTGELLF. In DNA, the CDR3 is TGTGCCAGCGCTTCGGGACTACCGAACACCGGGGAGCTGCTTTTT.

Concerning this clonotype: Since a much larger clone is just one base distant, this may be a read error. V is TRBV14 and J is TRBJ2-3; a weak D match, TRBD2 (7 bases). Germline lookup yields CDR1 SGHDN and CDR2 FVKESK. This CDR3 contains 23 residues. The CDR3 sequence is CASGQDRRGLKFGGGGGTDTQYF. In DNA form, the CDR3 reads TGTGCCAGCGGCCAAGATCGACGCGGTCTGAAGTTCGGGGGAGGGGGAGGCACAGATACGCAGTATTTT.

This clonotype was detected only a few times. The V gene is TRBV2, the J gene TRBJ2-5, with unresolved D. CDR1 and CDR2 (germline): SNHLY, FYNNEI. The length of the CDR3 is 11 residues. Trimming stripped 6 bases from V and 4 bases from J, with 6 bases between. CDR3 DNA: TGTGCCAGCAGACGGTTAGAGACCCAGTACTTC. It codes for CASRRLETQYF.

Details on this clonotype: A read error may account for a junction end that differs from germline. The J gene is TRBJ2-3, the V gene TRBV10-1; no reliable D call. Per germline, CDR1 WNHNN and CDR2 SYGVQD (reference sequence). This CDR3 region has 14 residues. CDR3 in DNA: TGCGCCAGCAGTGATGGCAGGATGCAGGATATGCAGTATTTT. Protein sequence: CASSDGRMQDMQYF.